These 12 T cell receptor beta chains were all obtained from the same sample, sequenced in a study of cytomegalovirus exposure and HLA in healthy donors. Primers: 60 Vbeta forward and 13 Jbeta reverse. Data came from immunoSEQ multiplex PCR; TCRdb stores just in-frame clones and leaves some out. The sample yields approximately 73,000 clones, about two thirds seen once. The sample consisted of PBMCs. The receptors originated from a man aged 30 to 39 in good health and CMV-seropositive.

The chain recombines TRBV5-1 with TRBJ2-6; 8 positions match TRBD1. Germline CDR1 reads SGHRS; CDR2 reads YFSETQ. J lost 0 bases, V lost 3 bases, and 5 bases had no gene match. The length of the CDR3 is 17 residues. CDR3 bases: TGCGCCAGCAGCTCGGACAGGGTTGGCTCTGGGGCCAACGTCCTGACTTTC. It specifies CASSSDRVGSGANVLTF.

This clone was seen a few times. The rearrangement links TRBV4-3 to TRBJ2-1; 9 nucleotides match TRBD1. There are 16 residues in the CDR3. The J segment lost 4 bases and the V segment lost 0 bases, leaving 4 bases of the junction unmatched. Germline values: CDR1 LGHNA, CDR2 YSLEER. As DNA, the CDR3 is TGCGCCAGCAGCCAAGATGGGACAGGGTGGTACAATGAGCAGTTCTTC. This translates into CASSQDGTGWYNEQFF.

This clone was recorded a few times. The gene calls are TRBV5-1 and TRBJ2-2, with 8 bases identical to TRBD1. This CDR3 comprises 14 residues. V dropped 2 bases and J dropped 7; count of bases not matched to a gene: 4. The V gene's germline CDR1 is SGHRS and CDR2 YFSETQ. CDR3 in DNA: TGCGCCAGCAGCTTTTACAGGGGGGACGGGGAGCTGTTTTTT. This translates into CASSFYRGDGELFF.

V usage is TRBV6-5 and J usage is TRBJ2-7; D gene uncertain. The germline CDR1 and CDR2 sequences are MNHEY and SVGAGI. The germline V and J ends were trimmed by 0 bases and 3 bases, with 12 bases remaining between them. CDR3 size: 15 residues. In DNA, the CDR3 is TGTGCCAGCAGTTACTCGAAGTTGGTCTACTACGAGCAGTACTTC. This encodes CASSYSKLVYYEQYF.

J is TRBJ1-5 and V is TRBV28; D might be TRBD1 (6 bases). The germline V gene encodes CDR1 MDHEN and CDR2 SYDVKM. The CDR3 has 14 residues. Trimming removed 5 bases from V and 5 bases from J, with 13 bases in between. CDR3 in amino acids: CASSKQGEYQPQHF. The DNA of the CDR3 is TGTGCCAGCAGTAAACAGGGAGAGTATCAGCCCCAGCATTTT.

The V call is TRBV5-1, the J call TRBJ2-7; 10 bases line up with TRBD1. The CDR3 runs to 14 residues. Trimming at V came to 9 bases and at J to 4 bases, leaving 10 bases not matched to a gene. CDR1 is SGHRS and CDR2 is YFSETQ in the germline V gene. The CDR3, as DNA: TGCGCCACTCGACCGGGACAGGGGATTTACGAGCAGTACTTC. It encodes CATRPGQGIYEQYF.

The chain employs TRBV18 and TRBJ2-1; D is perhaps TRBD2 (7 bases). CDR1 and CDR2 from the germline V gene are KGHSH and LQKENI. The CDR3 is 15 amino acids. V lost 3 bases to trimming and J lost 8 bases, with 17 bases between them. The CDR3 DNA is TGTGCCAGCTCACCCCGTCTTTCGGGGGGCGATGAGCAGTTCTTC. Amino acid sequence: CASSPRLSGGDEQFF.

This clone has more than one count but fewer than ten. The rearrangement joins TRBV2 to TRBJ1-2; D possibly corresponds to TRBD1 (6 bases). V was shortened by 3 bases and J by 8 bases, with 16 bases between the two germline ends. The CDR3 covers 14 residues. Germline values: CDR1 SNHLY, CDR2 FYNNEI. CDR3 sequence: CASSDDQQGGGYTF. The CDR3 DNA follows: TGTGCCAGCAGTGACGATCAACAGGGCGGAGGCTACACCTTC.

This clone was counted a few times. The chain links TRBV27 to TRBJ1-2; TRBD1 might be the D (6 bases). The CDR3 covers 14 residues. Between the trimmed V and J ends, which lost 3 bases and 4 bases, there was a span of 12 bases. Germline V lookup: CDR1 MNHEY, CDR2 SMNVEV (reference sequence). CDR3 sequence reads: CASSFSTGSYGYTF. Here the CDR3 DNA reads TGTGCCAGCAGTTTCTCCACAGGGTCCTATGGCTACACCTTC.

A note on this clone: Additional DNA sequences in this sample encode the identical CDR3. The V gene is TRBV5-1, the J gene TRBJ2-5; TRBD2 might be the D (7 bases). V shed 3 bases and J shed 0 bases, with 12 bases lying between them. This CDR3 has 15 residues. The germline CDR1 and CDR2 sequences are SGHRS and YFSETQ. CDR3 sequence (DNA): TGCGCCAGCAGCTGGGAGGGGGGGTACCAAGAGACCCAGTACTTC. It is translated as CASSWEGGYQETQYF.

The chain carries TRBV5-1 and TRBJ2-1; a possible D gene is TRBD2 (6 bases). The germline V gene encodes CDR1 SGHRS and CDR2 YFSETQ. Trimming removed 4 bases from V and 0 bases from J, with 20 bases in between. This CDR3 has 18 amino acids. The CDR3 DNA follows: TGCGCCAGCAGCCGGTCTCTCGAGACTAGTCACTCCTACAATGAGCAGTTCTTC. This translates into CASSRSLETSHSYNEQFF.

The chain carries TRBV2 and TRBJ2-1, with D unclear. Trimming left V 7 bases short and J 9 bases short, with 7 bases between. CDR1 and CDR2 (germline): SNHLY, FYNNEI. This CDR3 is 10 amino acids long. This CDR3 is CASIGLEQFF. Here the CDR3 DNA reads TGTGCCAGCATTGGGCTTGAGCAGTTCTTC.